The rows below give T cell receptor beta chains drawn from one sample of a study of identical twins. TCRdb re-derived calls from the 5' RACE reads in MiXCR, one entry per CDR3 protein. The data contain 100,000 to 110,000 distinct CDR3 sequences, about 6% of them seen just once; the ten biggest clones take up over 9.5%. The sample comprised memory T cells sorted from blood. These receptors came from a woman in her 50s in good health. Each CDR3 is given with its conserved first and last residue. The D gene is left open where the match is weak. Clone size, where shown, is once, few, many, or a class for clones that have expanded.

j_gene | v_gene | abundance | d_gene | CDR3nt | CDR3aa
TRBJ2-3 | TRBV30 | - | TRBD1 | TGTGCCTGGACCAGAACAGGGGGCACAGATACGCAGTATTTT | CAWTRTGGTDTQYF
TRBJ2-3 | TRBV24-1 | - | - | TGTGCCACCAGTGGAAACGCCCATACGCAGTATTTT | CATSGNAHTQYF
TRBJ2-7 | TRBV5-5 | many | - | TGTGCCAGCAGCTTGGTTGGGGGTCCCTACGAGCAGTACTTC | CASSLVGGPYEQYF
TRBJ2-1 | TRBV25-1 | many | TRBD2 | TGTGCCAGCAGTGCGCTAGCGGGAGTTGACAATGAGCAGTTCTTC | CASSALAGVDNEQFF
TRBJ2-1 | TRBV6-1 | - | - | TGTGCCAGCAGAGCCCCTGGTGGGGAGAACCGGTACAATGAGCAGTTCTTC | CASRAPGGENRYNEQFF
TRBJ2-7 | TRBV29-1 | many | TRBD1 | TGCAGCGCCACCGACAGGGTTCTTGGCGAGCAGTACTTC | CSATDRVLGEQYF
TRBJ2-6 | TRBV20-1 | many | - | TGCAGTGCTAGAGATCCTCGCAGGGGAGGTTTCTCTGGGGCCAACGTCCTGACTTTC | CSARDPRRGGFSGANVLTF
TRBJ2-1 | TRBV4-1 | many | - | TGCGCCAGCAGCCAAGATCAGGGCTTCTCCGATGGGGTCTCCCAGTTCTTC | CASSQDQGFSDGVSQFF
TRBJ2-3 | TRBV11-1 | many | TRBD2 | TGTGCCAGCAGACCAACTAGCGGGAGGGATACAGATACGCAGTATTTT | CASRPTSGRDTDTQYF
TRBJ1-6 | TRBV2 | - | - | TGTGCCAGCAGTCAGACTCCTAGCTCCTATAATTCACCCCTCCACTTT | CASSQTPSSYNSPLHF
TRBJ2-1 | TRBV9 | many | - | TGTGCCAGCAGCGTAGACTATTCCTACAATGAGCAGTTCTTC | CASSVDYSYNEQFF
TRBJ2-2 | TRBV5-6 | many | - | TGTGCCAGCAGCTTTGCCGGGACCGGGGAGCTGTTTTTT | CASSFAGTGELFF
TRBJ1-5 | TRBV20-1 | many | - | TGCAGTGCTAGAGATATGGCAGGGAGCAATCAGCCCCAGCATTTT | CSARDMAGSNQPQHF
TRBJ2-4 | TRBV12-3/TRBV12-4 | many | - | TGTGCCAGCAGATCGGGGTTAGCCAAAAACATTCAGTACTTC | CASRSGLAKNIQYF
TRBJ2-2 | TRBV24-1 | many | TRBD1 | TGTGCCACCAGTGATGAGGACAGGGCGGGCACCGGGGAGCTGTTTTTT | CATSDEDRAGTGELFF
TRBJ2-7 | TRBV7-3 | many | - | TGTGCCAGCAGCTCCTCAGGGAAGGAGAACGAGCAGTACTTC | CASSSSGKENEQYF
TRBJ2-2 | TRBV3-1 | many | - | TGTGCCAGCAGCGCCGGGACCAACGTTCGGGAGCTGTTTTTT | CASSAGTNVRELFF
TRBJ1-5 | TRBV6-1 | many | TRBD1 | TGTGCCAGCAGTGCGGGACAGGGATGGCCCCAGCATTTT | CASSAGQGWPQHF
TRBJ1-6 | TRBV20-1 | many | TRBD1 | TGCAGTGTATGGACAGGGGACGATAATTCACCCCTCCACTTT | CSVWTGDDNSPLHF
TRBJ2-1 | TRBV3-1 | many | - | TGTGCCAGCAGCCCGAACGGGATTTCTTACAATGAGCAGTTCTTC | CASSPNGISYNEQFF
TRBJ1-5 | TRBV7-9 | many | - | TGTGCCAGCAGCTTGGGCAGGGCTAATCAGCCCCAGCATTTT | CASSLGRANQPQHF
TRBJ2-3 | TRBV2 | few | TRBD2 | TGTGCCAGCAGTGTAGCGGGAGGGTGGTCAGATACGCAGTATTTT | CASSVAGGWSDTQYF
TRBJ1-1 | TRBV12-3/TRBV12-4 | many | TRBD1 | TGTGCCAGCAGCTGGACAGGGGATAAGTCTGAAGCTTTCTTT | CASSWTGDKSEAFF
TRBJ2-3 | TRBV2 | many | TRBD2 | TGTGCCAGCAGTGCGGGACTAACTTATAACTCGGGGGAAGATACGCAGTATTTT | CASSAGLTYNSGEDTQYF
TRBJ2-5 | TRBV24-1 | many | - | TGTGCCACCTTCGACCCTCGGCAAGAGACCCAGTACTTC | CATFDPRQETQYF
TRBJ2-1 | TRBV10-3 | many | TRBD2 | TGTGCCATCGAGTCCCCCCTAGCGGGAGGAAGGGATGAGCAGTTCTTC | CAIESPLAGGRDEQFF
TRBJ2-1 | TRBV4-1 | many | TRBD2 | TGCGCCAGCAGCCAAGGACTAGCGGATTACAATGAGCAGTTCTTC | CASSQGLADYNEQFF
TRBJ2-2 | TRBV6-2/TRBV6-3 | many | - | TGTGCCAGCAGTTACTCGGACTCCAACACCGGGGAGCTGTTTTTT | CASSYSDSNTGELFF
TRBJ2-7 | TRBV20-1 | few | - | TGCAGTGCTAGGCGCCGGGACCGGAGCTCCTACGAGCAGTACTTC | CSARRRDRSSYEQYF
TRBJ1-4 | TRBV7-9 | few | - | TGTGCCAGCAGCTCCTCCCTACAGGGTGTAAAACTGTTTTTT | CASSSSLQGVKLFF
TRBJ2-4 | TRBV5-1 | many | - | TGCGCCAGCAGCTTCGGGGCAGGGAAGGACATTCAGTACTTC | CASSFGAGKDIQYF
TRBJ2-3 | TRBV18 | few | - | TGTGCCAGCTCCCAGGGTATAAGCACAGATACGCAGTATTTT | CASSQGISTDTQYF
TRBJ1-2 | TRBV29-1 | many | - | TGCAGCGTACCAGACAGCTATGGCTACACCTTC | CSVPDSYGYTF
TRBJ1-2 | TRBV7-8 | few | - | TGTGCCAGCTCTGGCCAGGCGGGGGACATGTATGGCTACACCTTC | CASSGQAGDMYGYTF
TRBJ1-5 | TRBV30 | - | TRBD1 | TGTGCCTGGAGTGGGGGGACAGGGGGTCATCAGCCCCAGCATTTT | CAWSGGTGGHQPQHF
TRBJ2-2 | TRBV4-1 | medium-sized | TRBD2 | TGCGCCAGCAGCCAAGGGGACTACCTTAACACCGGGGAGCTGTTTTTT | CASSQGDYLNTGELFF
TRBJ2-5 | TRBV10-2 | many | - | TGCGCCAGCAGTGGGACGCAAGAGACCCAGTACTTC | CASSGTQETQYF
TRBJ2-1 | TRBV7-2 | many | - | TGTGCCACCGAAACCTCGCGAAACCACAATGAGCAGTTCTTC | CATETSRNHNEQFF
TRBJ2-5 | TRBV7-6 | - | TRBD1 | TGTGCCAGCAGCTTAGGTTCACAGGGGGGACAAGAGACCCAGTACTTC | CASSLGSQGGQETQYF
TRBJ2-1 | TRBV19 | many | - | TGTGCCAGGGAAAATCATGAGCAGTTCTTC | CARENHEQFF
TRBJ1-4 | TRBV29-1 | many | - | TGCAGCGTCGGTCGTACAGGGCGGGGAAGTAATGAAAAACTGTTTTTT | CSVGRTGRGSNEKLFF
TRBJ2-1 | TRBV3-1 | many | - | TGTGCCAGCAGCCAAGACCCCCGGACCGGGGAGCAGTTCTTC | CASSQDPRTGEQFF
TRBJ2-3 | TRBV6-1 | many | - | TGTGCCAGCAGTGAAAGGGTTCCGGATACGCAGTATTTT | CASSERVPDTQYF
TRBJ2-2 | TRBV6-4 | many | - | TGTGCCAGCAGTGACGGGGACAACCCGAACACCGGGGAGCTGTTTTTT | CASSDGDNPNTGELFF
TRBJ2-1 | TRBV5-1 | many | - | TGCGCCAGCACAAAAACTGGAGACAGCAATGAGCAGTTCTTC | CASTKTGDSNEQFF
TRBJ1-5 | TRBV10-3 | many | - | TGTGCCATCAGTGAGTCGGGGGACAAAGAGCAGCCCCAGCATTTT | CAISESGDKEQPQHF